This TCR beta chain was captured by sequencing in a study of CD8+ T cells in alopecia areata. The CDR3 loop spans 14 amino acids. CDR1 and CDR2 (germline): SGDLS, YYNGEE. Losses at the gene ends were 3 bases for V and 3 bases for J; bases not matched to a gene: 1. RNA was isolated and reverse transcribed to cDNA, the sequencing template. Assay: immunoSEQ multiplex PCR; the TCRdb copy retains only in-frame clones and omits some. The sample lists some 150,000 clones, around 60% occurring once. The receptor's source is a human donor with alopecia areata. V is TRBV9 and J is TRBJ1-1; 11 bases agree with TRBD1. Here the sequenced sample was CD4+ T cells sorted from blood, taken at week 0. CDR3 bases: TGTGCCAGCAGCGGGGGACAGGGGGACACTGAAGCTTTCTTT. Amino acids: CASSGGQGDTEAFF.